The entry below describes one T cell receptor (beta chain). This clone appeared many times. Its antigen is unknown. No base-level quality is on record; no much larger clone is a single base apart. V and J lose 1 base and 2 bases, and a span of 12 bases separates them. For CDR1 and CDR2, the germline V gene lists SGHDT and YYEEEE. CDR3 length: 15 amino acids, cysteine to phenylalanine. Only the CDR3 DNA is retained, 45 bases long and in frame from the first base. None of the patients had been given any treatment before thyroid surgery. Using T-cell receptor beta sequencing, the researchers looked back retrospectively at clinical samples from patients, gathered between the early 2010s and the late 2010s. This sample stems from a study of metastatic and nonmetastatic thyroid tumors (dated by TCRdb to 2019 to 2021). Background on the whole study: The researchers compared repertoires between peripheral blood samples and tumor or nodule tissue samples from patients with malignant or benign thyroid disease.

Receptor amplification or capture employed PCR. The data were produced on an Illumina HiSeq 4000. High-throughput sequencing was used to profile the TCR beta-chain CDR3 region of each patient. The source study handled its data this way. The researchers built a classifier to tell apart papillary thyroid cancer patients with distant metastasis, based on CDR3 differences among clinicopathological groups. Repertoire diversity was assessed with the Shannon index, and tumor-blood repertoire similarity with the Morisita-Horn index. TCRdb ran its own pipeline on the public reads, namely fastp trimming at Q25 and MiXCR clone calling, and kept in-frame beta chains. TCRdb, not the original authors, processed these V and J calls. This sample comprises roughly 14,000 clones, over 20% of them detected only once. Approximately 8% of the sample rests with the top ten. Broader findings and caveats from the paper: In both blood and tumor samples, TCR beta diversity was reported to be significantly higher in malignant tumors than in benign nodules.

Rearrangement joined TRBV5-6 to TRBJ2-5; the D gene is tentatively TRBD1 or TRBD2, each matching 6 bases. The receptor comes from a female donor with papillary thyroid cancer or a benign thyroid nodule (not recorded which). Some clones in this sample may be carry-over from other donors' samples. The sequenced sample was tumor tissue. The sequenced DNA is TGTGCCAGCAGCTTGAAAGTAGGGGGGCAAGAGACCCAGTACTTC. The translation is CASSLKVGGQETQYF. The entire variable domain, with the stretches around the CDR3 drawn from the reference TRBV5-6 and TRBJ2-5 proteins, is DAGVTQSPTHLIKTRGQQVTLRCSPKSGHDTVSWYQQALGQGPQFIFQYYEEEERQRGNFPDRFSGHQFPNYSSELNVNALLLGDSALYLCASSLKVGGQETQYFGPGTRLLVL.